Presented here are 14 T cell receptor beta chains from one specimen sequenced in a study of sequential checkpoint blockade in melanoma. This sample's treatment: randomized to nivolumab then ipilimumab (arm A) or the reverse (arm B). Clones were read by immunoSEQ multiplex PCR, and TCRdb kept only the in-frame ones, dropping some. This table has 35,000 to 40,000 clones, approximately 90% appearing once. The material sequenced was CD8+ T cells sorted from blood (inferred from file names), taken from a patient given nivolumab and ipilimumab in sequence. All receptors derive from a human donor with melanoma.

This chain links TRBV27 with TRBJ2-3; the D is unclear. Deletions cut 6 bases from V and 4 bases from J, with 11 bases between. The CDR3 covers 13 residues. CDR1 is MNHEY, CDR2 SMNVEV, per germline (reference sequence). The CDR3 DNA follows: TGTGCCAGCAGGCCCGGGTCCTCAGATACGCAGTATTTT. This translates into CASRPGSSDTQYF.

The chain combines TRBV27 with TRBJ2-2; 7 positions agree with TRBD2. With V trimmed by 6 bases and J by 8 bases, 12 bases remained unmatched. Germline CDR1 is MNHEY and CDR2 is SMNVEV (reference sequence). The CDR3 runs to 15 residues. The CDR3 bases are TGTGCCAGCAGCTTGGGACTATTCCCTGGAGGGGAGCTGTTTTTT. Its translation: CASSLGLFPGGELFF.

The chain combines TRBV29-1 with TRBJ2-1, with D unclear. The V end was cut by 3 bases, the J end by 10 bases, with 7 bases between. The CDR3 runs to 10 residues. Looked up from germline, CDR1 is SQVTM and CDR2 is ANQGSEA. As DNA, the CDR3 is TGCAGCGTTGAGTCCGCGGAGCAGTTCTTC. Translation gives CSVESAEQFF.

This chain links TRBV28 with TRBJ1-1; D possibly corresponds to TRBD1 (5 bases). V was trimmed by 7 bases and J by 5 bases, leaving 17 bases between them. Germline V CDR1 and CDR2: MDHEN, SYDVKM. The CDR3 loop spans 14 amino acids. CDR3 bases: TGTGCCAGCAAAAAAGGGGCAGGGCGGACTGAAGCTTTCTTT. Protein product: CASKKGAGRTEAFF. The variable domain in full, completed from reference TRBV28 and TRBJ1-1, reads DVKVTQSSRYLVKRTGEKVFLECVQDMDHENMFWYRQDPGLGLRLIYFSYDVKMKEKGDIPEGYSVSREKKERFSLILESASTNQTSMYLCASKKGAGRTEAFFGQGTRLTVV.

This chain connects TRBV5-1 to TRBJ2-1; 9 bases align to TRBD2. V lost 4 bases, J lost 5 bases, and 7 bases stayed unmatched. From germline, CDR1 is SGHRS and CDR2 YFSETQ. The CDR3 consists of 15 residues. As DNA, the CDR3 is TGCGCCAGCAGCCTATCTAGCGGGATAAACAATGAGCAGTTCTTC. It specifies CASSLSSGINNEQFF.

This clone was observed once. The rearrangement uses TRBV9 and TRBJ2-3; 9 bases line up with TRBD2. Trimming removed 0 bases from V and 3 bases from J; junction bases left unmatched: 5. This CDR3 contains 16 residues. Looked up from germline, CDR1 is SGDLS and CDR2 is YYNGEE. This chain's CDR3 is CASSVEAGGPTDTQYF. CDR3 DNA: TGTGCCAGCAGCGTAGAGGCGGGAGGGCCAACAGATACGCAGTATTTT.

The chain's CDR3 is CASSPLAGSYNEQFF. CDR3 in DNA: TGTGCCAGCAGCCCCCTAGCGGGTTCCTACAATGAGCAGTTCTTC. The V and J genes are TRBV28 and TRBJ2-1, with 8 bases fitting TRBD2. CDR3 length: 15 residues. Per the germline V gene, CDR1 is MDHEN and CDR2 is SYDVKM. Trimming cost V 6 bases and J 1 base; bases outside gene matches: 5.

The rearrangement uses TRBV4-1 and TRBJ2-5, with TRBD1 identical over 7 bases. The V and J ends lost 5 bases and 4 bases, in that order; junction bases with no gene match: 10. Germline CDR1 and CDR2: MGHRA and YSYEKL. The length of the CDR3 is 15 residues. CDR3 coding DNA: TGCGCCAGCAGCAAGTCCAGGGGGACGGGAGAGACCCAGTACTTC. As protein: CASSKSRGTGETQYF.

This chain joins TRBV19 and TRBJ2-3; TRBD1 aligns across 8 bases. The CDR3 runs 16 residues. J was trimmed by 3 bases and V by 3 bases; bases with no gene match: 8. Germline V CDR1 and CDR2: LNHDA, SQIVND (reference sequence). The CDR3 is CASSILSGGLTDTQYF. The CDR3 DNA is TGTGCCAGTAGTATCCTGTCAGGGGGCCTGACAGATACGCAGTATTTT.

The rearrangement joins TRBV11-2 to TRBJ2-5, with D perhaps matching TRBD1 (5 bases). Germline CDR1 is SGHAT and CDR2 is FQNNGV. The CDR3 sequence is 15 residues long. V was shortened by 1 base and J by 4 bases, with 13 bases between the two germline ends. The chain's CDR3 is CASSLVMGRGETQYF. The CDR3 nucleotides read TGTGCCAGCAGCTTAGTCATGGGGCGCGGAGAGACCCAGTACTTC.

The chain carries TRBV28 and TRBJ2-7; a weak D match, TRBD1 (6 bases). Germline V gene data show CDR1 as MDHEN and CDR2 as SYDVKM. Trimming removed 7 bases from V and 2 bases from J, with 18 bases in between. This CDR3 is 15 amino acids long. The CDR3 nucleotides are TGTGCCAGCACAGCCGCCGGGACACAACCCTACGAGCAGTACTTC. The encoded protein is CASTAAGTQPYEQYF.

The rearrangement joins TRBV6-5 to TRBJ2-2, with 8 bases lining up with TRBD2. The CDR3 length is 15 residues. V lost 2 bases to trimming and J lost 4 bases; unmatched junction nucleotides: 3. The germline V gene encodes CDR1 MNHEY and CDR2 SVGAGI. CDR3 sequence reads: CASSYTSGITGELFF. CDR3 nucleotide sequence: TGTGCCAGCAGTTACACTAGCGGAATCACCGGGGAGCTGTTTTTT.

The DNA of the CDR3 is TGTGCCAGCAGCGTAGTTTCTAGCGGGAGCTCCCTTGAGCAGTTCTTC. It is translated as CASSVVSSGSSLEQFF. V gene TRBV9 combines with J gene TRBJ2-1, with TRBD2 matching over 10 bases. This CDR3 comprises 16 residues. V gave up 0 bases and J gave up 9 bases; unmatched junction bases: 9. CDR1 is SGDLS and CDR2 is YYNGEE in the germline V gene. The full variable domain, with the rest looked up from reference TRBV9 and TRBJ2-1, is DSGVTQTPKHLITATGQRVTLRCSPRSGDLSVYWYQQSLDQGLQFLIQYYNGEERAKGNILERFSAQQFPDLHSELNLSSLELGDSALYFCASSVVSSGSSLEQFFGPGTRLTVL.

The chain recombines TRBV27 with TRBJ1-1, with D perhaps TRBD1 (6 bases). The length of the CDR3 is 18 residues. Trimming cost V 1 base and J 3 bases, with 21 bases left between them. Germline-derived CDR1 and CDR2 are MNHEY and SMNVEV (reference sequence). DNA of the CDR3: TGTGCCAGCAGTTTATGGGGGGGGGCCCCGCAAGCGGACACTGAAGCTTTCTTT. This encodes CASSLWGGAPQADTEAFF.